This is a list of T cell receptor beta chains from one sample in a study of metastatic and nonmetastatic thyroid tumors. TCRdb called clones again from the PCR reads with MiXCR. The profile shows 35,000 to 50,000 clones, approximately 25% of them singletons. The sequencing sample was made of tumor tissue. All receptors come from a female donor with papillary thyroid cancer or a benign thyroid nodule (not recorded which). Some clones in this sample may be carry-over from other donors' samples. CDR3s include the opening cysteine and the closing phenylalanine or tryptophan. D genes are given only for firm matches. Expanded clones are given a class, and other clones once, few, many or no size at all.

j_call clone_size d_call v_call cdr3_nt cdr3_aa
TRBJ1-6 few NA TRBV5-1 TGCGCCAGCAGCTTGGGTGGGCCTCAGAATTCACCCCTCCACTTT CASSLGGPQNSPLHF
TRBJ1-1 NA NA TRBV6-2/TRBV6-3 TGTGCCAGCACTCAGGCCACGGTCACTGAAGCTTTCTTT CASTQATVTEAFF
TRBJ2-5 NA TRBD1 TRBV11-3 TGTGCCAGCAGCCCGAGCAGGGGGCCGGAGACCCAGTACTTC CASSPSRGPETQYF
TRBJ2-1 NA TRBD2 TRBV11-2 TGTGCCAGCAGCCTCCGACTAGCGGGAGGGAGGGCTGAGCAGTTCTTC CASSLRLAGGRAEQFF
TRBJ1-2 medium-sized NA TRBV3-1 TGTGCCAGCAGCCAAGATCTCCTCCCGGGTGGCTACACCTTC CASSQDLLPGGYTF
TRBJ2-3 NA TRBD1 TRBV12-3/TRBV12-4 TGTGCCAGCAGTTTTAGGGGGCTCAGCACAGATACGCAGTATTTT CASSFRGLSTDTQYF
TRBJ2-3 NA NA TRBV12-5 TGTGCTAGTGGTCCCGGTTCCATCACAGATACGCAGTATTTT CASGPGSITDTQYF
TRBJ1-1 NA NA TRBV6-1 TGTGCCAGCGAGAGAACGGACACTGAAGCTTTCTTT CASERTDTEAFF
TRBJ2-5 many NA TRBV24-1 TGTGCCACCAGTGATTTCGGGAGAGAGACCCAGTACTTC CATSDFGRETQYF
TRBJ2-7 many NA TRBV30 TGTGCCTGGAGTCTTGGATCTGACTACGAGCAGTACTTC CAWSLGSDYEQYF
TRBJ1-2 few NA TRBV6-9 TGTGCCAGCAGTTATAGGAGCAGTTGGGGCTACACCTTC CASSYRSSWGYTF
TRBJ2-1 NA TRBD2 TRBV20-1 TGCAGTGCTATCACTAGCGGGGGCCGTCACTCCTACAATGAGCAGTTCTTC CSAITSGGRHSYNEQFF
TRBJ2-6 NA TRBD1 TRBV7-1 TGTGCCAGCAGCTCAAACCCAACCGGGACAGGGGGATCTGGGGCCAACGTCCTGACTTTC CASSSNPTGTGGSGANVLTF
TRBJ2-7 many NA TRBV9 TGTGCCAGCAGCTCCGATTTAGGGGGGGGATACGAGCAGTACTTC CASSSDLGGGYEQYF
TRBJ2-7 NA TRBD2 TRBV11-3 TGTGCCAGCAGCAGACTAGCGGGCCTCTCCTACGAGCAGTACTTC CASSRLAGLSYEQYF
TRBJ2-7 few NA TRBV2 TGTGCCAGCAGTGTGTTCTGCCCCTACGAGCAGTACTTC CASSVFCPYEQYF
TRBJ2-1 few NA TRBV19 TGTGCCAGTAGTACCTTGGGGAATGAGCAGTTCTTC CASSTLGNEQFF
TRBJ1-2 NA TRBD1 TRBV6-1 TGCGCCAGCAGAAGGGGGACAGGGAATGGCTACACCTTC CASRRGTGNGYTF
TRBJ2-1 many NA TRBV7-7 TGTGCTAGCAGCCAGGGACCCGGGACCAATGAGCAGTTCTTC CASSQGPGTNEQFF
TRBJ2-3 many TRBD2 TRBV6-1 TGCGGCTACATGCGGGGGGGGCAGGGAGATACGCAGTATTTT CGYMRGGQGDTQYF
TRBJ1-5 many TRBD1 TRBV16 TGTGCCAGCAGCCAATCGGTCAGGGGGCTCCAGCCCCAGCATTTT CASSQSVRGLQPQHF
TRBJ2-1 many NA TRBV5-8 TGTGCCAGCAGCCTAAGTCCCTACAATGAGCAGTTCTTC CASSLSPYNEQFF
TRBJ2-5 many TRBD1 TRBV9 TGTGCCAGCAGCACCCGGGACAGGGAAGAGACCCAGTACTTC CASSTRDREETQYF
TRBJ2-1 many NA TRBV7-7 TGTGCTAGCAGCTTAGGGGGAAGCTACAATGAGCAGTTCTTC CASSLGGSYNEQFF